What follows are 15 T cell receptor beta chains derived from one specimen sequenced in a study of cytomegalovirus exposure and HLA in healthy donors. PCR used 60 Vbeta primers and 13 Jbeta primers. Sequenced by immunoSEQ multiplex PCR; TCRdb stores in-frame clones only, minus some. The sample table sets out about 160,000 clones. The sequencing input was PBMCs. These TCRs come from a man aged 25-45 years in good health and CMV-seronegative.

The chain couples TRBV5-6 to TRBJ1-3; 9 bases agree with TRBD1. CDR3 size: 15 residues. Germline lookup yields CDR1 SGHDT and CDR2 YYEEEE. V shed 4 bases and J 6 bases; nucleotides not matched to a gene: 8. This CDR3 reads CASSDRDRAINTIYF. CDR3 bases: TGTGCCAGCAGCGACCGGGACAGGGCAATAAACACCATATATTTT.

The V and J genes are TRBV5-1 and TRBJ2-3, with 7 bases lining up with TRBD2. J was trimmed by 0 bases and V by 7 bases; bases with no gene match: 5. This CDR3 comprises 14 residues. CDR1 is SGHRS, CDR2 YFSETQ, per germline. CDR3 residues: CASGGGTSTDTQYF. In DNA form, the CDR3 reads TGCGCCAGCGGGGGGGGGACTAGCACAGATACGCAGTATTTT.

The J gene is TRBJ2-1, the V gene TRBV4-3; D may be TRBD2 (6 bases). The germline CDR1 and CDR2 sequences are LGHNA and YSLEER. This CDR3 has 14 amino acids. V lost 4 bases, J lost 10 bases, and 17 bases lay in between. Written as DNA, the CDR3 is TGCGCCAGCAGCCGAAGTATAGGGCGGGACGAGCAGTTCTTC. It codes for CASSRSIGRDEQFF.

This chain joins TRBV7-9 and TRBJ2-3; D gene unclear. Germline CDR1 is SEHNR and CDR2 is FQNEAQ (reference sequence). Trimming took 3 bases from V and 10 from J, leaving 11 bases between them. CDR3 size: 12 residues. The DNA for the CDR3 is TGTGCCAGCAGCTTTCAGCGAACGTCGCAGTATTTT. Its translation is CASSFQRTSQYF.

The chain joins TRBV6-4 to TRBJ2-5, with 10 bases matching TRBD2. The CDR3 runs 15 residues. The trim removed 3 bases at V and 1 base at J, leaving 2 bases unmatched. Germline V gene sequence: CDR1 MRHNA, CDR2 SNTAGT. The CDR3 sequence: CASSETSGSQETQYF. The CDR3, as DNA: TGTGCCAGCAGTGAGACTAGCGGGTCCCAAGAGACCCAGTACTTC.

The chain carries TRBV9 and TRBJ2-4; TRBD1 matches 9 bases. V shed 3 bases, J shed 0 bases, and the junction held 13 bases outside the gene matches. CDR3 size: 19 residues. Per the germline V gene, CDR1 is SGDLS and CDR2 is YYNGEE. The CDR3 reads CASSAPGQGLGLAKNIQYF. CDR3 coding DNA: TGTGCCAGCAGCGCCCCGGGACAGGGTTTGGGGCTAGCCAAAAACATTCAGTACTTC.

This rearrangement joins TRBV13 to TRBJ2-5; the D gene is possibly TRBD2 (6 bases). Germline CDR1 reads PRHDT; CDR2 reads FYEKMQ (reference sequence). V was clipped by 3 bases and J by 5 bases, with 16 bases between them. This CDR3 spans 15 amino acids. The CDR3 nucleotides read TGTGCCAGCAGCTTCCTAGCGCACCCCGGGGAGACCCAGTACTTC. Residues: CASSFLAHPGETQYF.

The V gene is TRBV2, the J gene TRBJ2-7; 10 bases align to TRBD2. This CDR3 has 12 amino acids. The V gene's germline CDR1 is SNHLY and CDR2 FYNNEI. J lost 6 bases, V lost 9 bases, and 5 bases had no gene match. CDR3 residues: CASQREGTEQYF. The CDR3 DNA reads TGTGCCAGTCAGCGGGAGGGCACCGAGCAGTACTTC.

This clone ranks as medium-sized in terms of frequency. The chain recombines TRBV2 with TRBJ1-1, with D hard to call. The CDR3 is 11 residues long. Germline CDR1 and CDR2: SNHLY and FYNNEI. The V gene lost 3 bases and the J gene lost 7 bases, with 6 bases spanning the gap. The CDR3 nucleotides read TGTGCCAGCAGTGATGGGCTTGAAGCTTTCTTT. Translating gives CASSDGLEAFF.

CDR3 region: CASSLDVTPSGNTIYF. Here the CDR3 DNA reads TGCGCCAGCAGCTTGGATGTGACACCCTCTGGAAACACCATATATTTT. The chain uses TRBV5-1 and TRBJ1-3; unclear D gene. Trimming took off 0 bases at V and 0 bases at J, with 10 bases between the two ends. Germline CDR1 SGHRS, CDR2 YFSETQ. This CDR3 has 16 amino acids.

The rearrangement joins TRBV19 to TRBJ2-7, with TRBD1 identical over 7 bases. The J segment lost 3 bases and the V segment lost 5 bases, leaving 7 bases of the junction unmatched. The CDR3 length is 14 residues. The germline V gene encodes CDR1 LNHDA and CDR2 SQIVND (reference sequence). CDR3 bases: TGTGCCAGTAGTTCCCGGGACAGACACTACGAGCAGTACTTC. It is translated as CASSSRDRHYEQYF.

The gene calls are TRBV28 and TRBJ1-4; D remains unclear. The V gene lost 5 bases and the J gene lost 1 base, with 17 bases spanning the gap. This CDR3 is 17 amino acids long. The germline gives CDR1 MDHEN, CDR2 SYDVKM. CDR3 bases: TGTGCCAGCAGTCTCATACACCTACAGCAAACTAATGAAAAACTGTTTTTT. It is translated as CASSLIHLQQTNEKLFF.

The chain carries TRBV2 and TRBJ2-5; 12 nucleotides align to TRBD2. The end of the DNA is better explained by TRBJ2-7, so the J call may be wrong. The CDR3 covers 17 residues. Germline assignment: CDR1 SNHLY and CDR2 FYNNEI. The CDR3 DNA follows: TGTGCCAGCAGTCACCATGGGGCTAGCGGGAGGGCCGACGAGCAGTACTTC. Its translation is CASSHHGASGRADEQYF.

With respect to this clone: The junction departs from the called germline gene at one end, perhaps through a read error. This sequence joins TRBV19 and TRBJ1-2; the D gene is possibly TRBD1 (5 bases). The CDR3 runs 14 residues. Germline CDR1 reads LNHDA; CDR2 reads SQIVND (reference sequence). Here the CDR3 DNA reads TGTGCCAGTAGTAGCCTGGGCCAGGGCCAAGTTTACGCCTTC. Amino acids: CASSSLGQGQVYAF.

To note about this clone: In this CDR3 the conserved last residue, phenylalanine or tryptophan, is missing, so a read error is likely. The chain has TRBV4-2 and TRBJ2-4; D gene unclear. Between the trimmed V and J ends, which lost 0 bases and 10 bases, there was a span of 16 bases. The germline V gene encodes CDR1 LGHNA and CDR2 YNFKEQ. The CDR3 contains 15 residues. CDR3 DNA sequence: TGTGCCAGCAGCCAAGAAAGTGGGCAGAATCGGATTCAGTACCTC. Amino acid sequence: CASSQESGQNRIQYL.